The 25 T cell receptor beta chains below come from one sample, sequenced in a study of blood T cell repertoires in COVID-19. Clones were sequenced by immunoSEQ multiplex PCR, and TCRdb holds only the in-frame ones, with some missing. The profile shows tens of thousands of clones, 86% of them singletons. The sequenced sample was peripheral blood. Source of these receptors: an elderly woman with acute or convalescent COVID-19.

The rearrangement uses TRBV5-1 and TRBJ2-2, with 7 nucleotides matching TRBD2. Germline loops: CDR1 SGHRS, CDR2 YFSETQ. This CDR3 is built from 16 residues. Trimming removed 5 bases from V and 6 bases from J; junction bases left unmatched: 13. The CDR3 sequence: CASSSSVNAGAGELFF. In DNA, the CDR3 is TGCGCCAGCAGTTCCTCCGTCAATGCGGGAGCCGGGGAGCTGTTTTTT.

This sequence joins TRBV2 and TRBJ1-1, with unresolved D. Looked up from germline, CDR1 is SNHLY and CDR2 is FYNNEI. Trimming removed 6 bases from V and 4 bases from J, with 15 bases in between. The CDR3 is made up of 14 amino acids. The DNA for the CDR3 is TGTGCCAGCAGCCGAGACACGGTCCGCACTGAAGCTTTCTTT. Translation gives CASSRDTVRTEAFF.

CDR3 sequence reads: CASSLGRSYEQYF. CDR3 bases: TGTGCCAGCTCCCTAGGCCGCTCCTACGAGCAGTACTTC. This chain links TRBV18 with TRBJ2-7; D is unresolved. The CDR3 is 13 amino acids. The germline gives CDR1 KGHSH, CDR2 LQKENI. The ends were cut back, 6 bases at V and 0 bases at J, with 9 bases in the middle.

The table lists this clone with a count of one. The chain recombines TRBV11-2 with TRBJ1-2; 7 positions agree with TRBD1. From germline, CDR1 is SGHAT and CDR2 FQNNGV. The V segment lost 1 base and the J segment 4 bases; nucleotides outside the gene matches: 9. The CDR3 covers 16 residues. The CDR3 here is CASSLGGVQGIYGYTF. CDR3 sequence (DNA): TGTGCCAGCAGCTTAGGGGGGGTACAGGGGATCTATGGCTACACCTTC. Filled out from reference TRBV11-2 and TRBJ1-2, the complete variable domain reads EAGVAQSPRYKIIEKRQSVAFWCNPISGHATLYWYQQILGQGPKLLIQFQNNGVVDDSQLPKDRFSAERLKGVDSTLKIQPAKLEDSAVYLCASSLGGVQGIYGYTFGSGTRLTVV.

The chain employs TRBV5-4 and TRBJ1-2; D gene uncertain. Germline-derived CDR1 and CDR2 are SGHNT and YYREEE (reference sequence). Trimming stripped 3 bases from V and 4 bases from J, with 13 bases between. The CDR3 runs 14 residues. Written as DNA, the CDR3 is TGTGCCAGCAGCTACCTCACAGACGGCTATGGCTACACCTTC. Encoded protein: CASSYLTDGYGYTF.

This rearrangement joins TRBV6-5 to TRBJ2-7, with TRBD1 matching 7 bases. Germline CDR1 reads MNHEY; CDR2 reads SVGAGI. V shed 6 bases, J shed 5 bases, and the junction held 10 bases outside the gene matches. The CDR3 covers 14 residues. The CDR3 reads CASSYGQAMDEQYF. The CDR3 region has the DNA TGTGCCAGCAGCTACGGACAGGCTATGGACGAGCAGTACTTC.

The V and J genes are TRBV11-3 and TRBJ1-2, with D possibly matching TRBD1 (6 bases). Trimming shortened V by 5 bases and J by 4 bases, and 17 bases separated the two germline ends. CDR3 length equals 15 residues. From germline, CDR1 is SGHNT and CDR2 YENEEA. The CDR3 sequence is CASSPEDSRVYGYTF. The CDR3 DNA sequence: TGTGCCAGCAGCCCCGAGGACAGTCGGGTCTATGGCTACACCTTC.

The chain uses TRBV7-2 and TRBJ2-2, with TRBD2 matching over 14 bases. The V gene end was trimmed by 8 bases and the J gene end by 4 bases; junction bases not matched to a gene: 6. The CDR3 is made up of 16 amino acids. Germline values: CDR1 SGHTA, CDR2 FQGNSA. The CDR3 DNA sequence: TGTGCCAGCGTACCGGGACTAGCGGGGGCCACCGGGGAGCTGTTTTTT. Its translation is CASVPGLAGATGELFF. Complete variable domain (other parts from reference TRBV7-2 and TRBJ2-2): GAGVSQSPSNKVTEKGKDVELRCDPISGHTALYWYRQSLGQGLEFLIYFQGNSAPDKSGLPSDRFSAERTGGSVSTLTIQRTQQEDSAVYLCASVPGLAGATGELFFGEGSRLTVL.

This chain links TRBV20-1 with TRBJ2-3; possible D gene TRBD1, 6 bases. The germline V and J ends were trimmed by 3 bases and 2 bases, with 15 bases remaining between them. The germline gives CDR1 DFQATT, CDR2 SNEGSKA (reference sequence). The CDR3 sequence is 15 residues long. The CDR3 here is CSASLGDILTDTQYF. The CDR3 bases are TGCAGTGCTAGTTTAGGGGACATCCTCACAGATACGCAGTATTTT.

The chain links TRBV30 to TRBJ2-6, with TRBD1 identical over 7 bases. The CDR3 length is 16 residues. The V gene end was trimmed by 5 bases and the J gene end by 0 bases; junction bases not matched to a gene: 7. CDR1 is GTSNPN, CDR2 SVGIG, per germline (reference sequence). In DNA, the CDR3 is TGTGCCTGGGCTTCGGGACAGTACTCTGGGGCCAACGTCCTGACTTTC. Amino acid sequence: CAWASGQYSGANVLTF.

V usage is TRBV29-1 and J usage is TRBJ1-2; TRBD1 might be the D (6 bases). The CDR3 totals 12 residues. Per germline, CDR1 SQVTM and CDR2 ANQGSEA. Trimming removed 3 bases at V and 7 bases at J, with 12 bases between. Here the CDR3 reads CSVEGQGSGYTF. For the CDR3, the DNA is TGCAGCGTTGAGGGGCAGGGGTCTGGCTACACCTTC.

This clone has only one observation. The CDR3 DNA is TGTGCCAGCAGCCCTGGGGCAGGGGAAAGGACGACACCCAACTATGGCTACACCTTC. This codes for CASSPGAGERTTPNYGYTF. The J gene is TRBJ1-2, the V gene TRBV5-8, with a tentative D call TRBD1 (6 bases). The CDR3 has 19 amino acids. V dropped 4 bases and J dropped 2 bases, with 27 bases sitting between them. Germline V gives CDR1 SGHTS, CDR2 YDEGEE.

The rearrangement uses TRBV11-2 and TRBJ1-1; the D gene is possibly TRBD1 (6 bases). Germline assignment: CDR1 SGHAT and CDR2 FQNNGV. This CDR3 region has 15 residues. V lost 1 base and J lost 4, with 13 bases in between. As DNA, the CDR3 is TGTGCCAGCAGCTTAGGGGCAGGGGAATCCACTGAAGCTTTCTTT. It yields the protein CASSLGAGESTEAFF. The variable domain in full, with the rest retrieved from reference TRBV11-2 and TRBJ1-1, is EAGVAQSPRYKIIEKRQSVAFWCNPISGHATLYWYQQILGQGPKLLIQFQNNGVVDDSQLPKDRFSAERLKGVDSTLKIQPAKLEDSAVYLCASSLGAGESTEAFFGQGTRLTVV.

In its sample, this clone was seen once. This sequence joins TRBV5-1 and TRBJ2-3, with 9 bases matching TRBD1. Germline lookup yields CDR1 SGHRS and CDR2 YFSETQ. Trimming cost V 4 bases and J 1 base; bases outside gene matches: 7. The CDR3 runs 16 residues. The CDR3 protein is CASSEGQGVGTDTQYF. CDR3 sequence (DNA): TGCGCCAGCAGCGAGGGACAGGGAGTGGGCACAGATACGCAGTATTTT. The complete variable domain, with remaining parts taken from reference TRBV5-1 and TRBJ2-3, reads KAGVTQTPRYLIKTRGQQVTLSCSPISGHRSVSWYQQTPGQGLQFLFEYFSETQRNKGNFPGRFSGRQFSNSRSEMNVSTLELGDSALYLCASSEGQGVGTDTQYFGPGTRLTVL.

This clone showed up just a few times. This rearrangement joins TRBV7-2 to TRBJ2-5; D is perhaps TRBD2 (6 bases). Germline CDR1 SGHTA, CDR2 FQGNSA. V shed 4 bases and J shed 4 bases, with 10 bases lying between them. The CDR3 has 13 amino acids. CDR3 nucleotide sequence: TGTGCCAGCAGCTCGGGGGTTAGAGAGACCCAGTACTTC. Translating it yields CASSSGVRETQYF.

This clone was found once. The rearrangement joins TRBV18 to TRBJ2-2, with D perhaps matching TRBD2 (6 bases). CDR1 and CDR2 (germline): KGHSH, LQKENI. The CDR3 consists of 13 residues. V was shortened by 5 bases and J by 12 bases, with 16 bases between the two germline ends. The CDR3 loop reads CASSSGTPWKLFF. CDR3 nucleotide sequence: TGTGCCAGCTCATCAGGGACTCCTTGGAAGCTGTTTTTT.

This clone appeared once. The genes are TRBV6-5 and TRBJ1-4; weak D call: TRBD1 (6 bases). V dropped 6 bases and J dropped 8 bases, with 19 bases sitting between them. The CDR3 contains 15 residues. Germline CDR1 MNHEY, CDR2 SVGAGI. The CDR3 bases are TGTGCCAGCAGGCCCTCTTTTCAGGGGAACGAAAAACTGTTTTTT. Protein sequence: CASRPSFQGNEKLFF.

This chain links TRBV3-1 (or the pseudogene TRBV3-2) with TRBJ2-7, with 7 bases matching TRBD2. Germline CDR1 reads LGHDT; CDR2 reads YNNKEL (reference sequence). The CDR3 runs to 14 residues. With V trimmed by 7 bases and J by 6 bases, 12 bases remained unmatched. CDR3 DNA: TGTGCCAGCAACCACCAGCGGGATAGCGGCGAGCAGTACTTC. Translation gives CASNHQRDSGEQYF.

In DNA form, the CDR3 reads TGTGCCAGCAGCCAAGCCTGGGACAACTCCTACGAGCAGTACTTC. Protein product: CASSQAWDNSYEQYF. The chain employs TRBV6-5 and TRBJ2-7; TRBD1 might be the D (6 bases). V lost 6 bases and J lost 0, with 15 bases in between. Germline V CDR1 and CDR2: MNHEY, SVGAGI. This CDR3 comprises 15 residues.

V gene TRBV4-3 combines with J gene TRBJ2-5; the D gene is possibly TRBD1 (7 bases). Per the germline V gene, CDR1 is LGHNA and CDR2 is YSLEER. The CDR3 is made up of 13 amino acids. V was pared by 5 bases and J by 4 bases, with 11 bases between. This chain's CDR3 is CASSTQGGETQYF. As DNA, the CDR3 is TGCGCCAGCAGCACCCAGGGGGGAGAGACCCAGTACTTC.

The V call is TRBV11-2, the J call TRBJ2-3, with D possibly TRBD1 on 6 matching bases. This CDR3 has 15 residues. The V gene's germline CDR1 is SGHAT and CDR2 FQNNGV. Trimming shortened V by 0 bases and J by 2 bases, and 9 bases separated the two germline ends. In DNA, the CDR3 is TGTGCCAGCAGCTTAGAACCAGGGGTCACAGATACGCAGTATTTT. Amino acid sequence: CASSLEPGVTDTQYF.

As for this clone: One end of the junction fails to match germline, which may point to a read error. V gene TRBV20-1 combines with J gene TRBJ2-6, with 16 bases matching TRBD2. CDR1 and CDR2 (germline): DFQATT, SNEGSKA (reference sequence). CDR3 length equals 19 residues. CDR3 sequence: CSASPGLAGGSSRANVLTF. The CDR3 nucleotides read TGCAGTGCTAGTCCGGGACTAGCGGGGGGGAGCTCTAGGGCCAACGTCCTGACTTTC.

The chain carries TRBV19 and TRBJ1-2, with 8 positions matching TRBD1. The J segment lost 4 bases and the V segment lost 1 base, leaving 2 bases of the junction unmatched. The CDR3 has 14 residues. Germline V lookup: CDR1 LNHDA, CDR2 SQIVND (reference sequence). CDR3 nucleotide sequence: TGTGCCAGTAGTATAGGAGGGACAGGCTATGGCTACACCTTC. Translated: CASSIGGTGYGYTF.

The CDR3 bases are TGTGCCAGCAGCGGGCCCCGGGACAGGGATCAGCCCCAGCATTTT. It translates to CASSGPRDRDQPQHF. The V and J genes are TRBV3-1 (or the pseudogene TRBV3-2) and TRBJ1-5, with TRBD1 identical over 9 bases. The CDR3 runs to 15 residues. With 5 bases clipped from V and 5 bases from J, the junction kept 7 bases outside the gene matches. Germline CDR1 LGHDT, CDR2 YNNKEL (reference sequence).

The CDR3 is CASSSAGQGENIQYF. DNA of the CDR3: TGTGCCAGCAGTTCCGCCGGACAGGGGGAAAACATTCAGTACTTC. The V gene is TRBV6-5, the J gene TRBJ2-4, with TRBD1 identical over 10 bases. Trimming removed 4 bases from V and 5 bases from J; junction bases left unmatched: 5. Germline CDR1 is MNHEY and CDR2 is SVGAGI. This CDR3 comprises 15 residues.